Listed here is a single TCR beta chain. These data originate in a study of blood T cell repertoires in COVID-19. As for the study in general: Samples came from the United States, Italy and Spain, spanning acute and convalescent COVID-19.

Assay: immunoSEQ multiplex PCR; the TCRdb copy retains only in-frame clones and omits some. The sample has a few hundred thousand clones; approximately 89% are singletons. The age range of participants was about 18 to 90 years, with residence in about 25 US areas. Cohort assignment relied on participant-reported clinical history. It was within 2 weeks before study entry that exposed participants met a COVID-19 case. Unmatched junction bases numbered 9, after V lost 6 bases and J lost 0 bases. Germline CDR1 and CDR2: MDHEN and SYDVKM. The CDR3 is made up of 16 amino acids. This TCR derives from a woman between 45 and 60 years old who had been exposed to COVID-19. The V and J genes are TRBV28 and TRBJ2-3; 7 bases agree with TRBD1. Sequencing was carried out using PBMCs or T cells enriched from blood (not recorded which). CDR3 coding DNA: TGTGCCAGCAGCTTCAGGGGGATTTCTAGCACAGATACGCAGTATTTT. This sequence encodes CASSFRGISSTDTQYF.